Included here is one T cell receptor (beta chain) sequence, with context. As yet, its antigen is unknown. These data come from a study of T cell responses to AZD1222 COVID-19 vaccine. About the study: Pooled samples include second doses given at about 4 or 12 weeks. General observations from the study: Only after the peak T cell response were repertoires sampled.

This table comes from immunoSEQ multiplex PCR, and its TCRdb copy is limited to in-frame clones, with some not included. The sample includes roughly 150,000 clones, more than 90% of them seen just once. This CDR3 contains 15 residues. Germline CDR1 LNHNV, CDR2 YYDKDF (reference sequence). Trimming took 6 bases from V and 7 from J; bases not matched to a gene: 14. J is TRBJ2-7 and V is TRBV15; TRBD2 matches 8 bases. The sequencing used peripheral blood, collected on day 0 of AZD1222 vaccination. This receptor was taken from an adult in good health. CDR3 coding DNA: TGTGCCACCAGAAATACTAGCGGCCTCGGGGGGGAGCAGTACTTC. Translation gives CATRNTSGLGGEQYF.